In its sample, the clone carrying this TCR beta chain was seen many times. Its antigen is still unknown. Amplification of TCR beta CDR3 regions used RNA as the template. TCR CDR3 regions were first amplified by RT-PCR with HTBI primers. MiXCR, applied by TCRdb to the multiplex PCR reads, yields one record per CDR3 protein. The sample comprises about 290,000 distinct CDR3 sequences, about an eighth of which are singletons, and roughly 7.9% rests with the top ten. The CDR3 has 15 residues. V was trimmed by 6 bases and J by 4 bases, leaving 18 bases between them. Germline V gene data show CDR1 as PRHDT and CDR2 as FYEKMQ (reference sequence). Clinical symptoms, serum thyroxine and TRAb, thyroid ultrasound and orbital computed tomography were used for the diagnoses. Extraction of PBMCs used 9 to 10 ml of fresh peripheral blood. The data belong to a study of T cells in Graves' hyperthyroidism and ophthalmopathy. Study observations and caveats: Blood also held most thyroid clonotypes expanded beyond 0.001. Ophthalmopathy prediction by the model preceded onset by a median approximately 6.9 months.

The TCR originated in a middle-aged woman with Graves' hyperthyroidism. This rearrangement joins TRBV13 to TRBJ1-2; the D is unclear. The sequenced material came from blood. CDR3 loop: CASRVGEGISYGYTF. CDR3 coding DNA: TGTGCCAGCAGAGTCGGGGAGGGAATCTCCTATGGCTACACCTTC.